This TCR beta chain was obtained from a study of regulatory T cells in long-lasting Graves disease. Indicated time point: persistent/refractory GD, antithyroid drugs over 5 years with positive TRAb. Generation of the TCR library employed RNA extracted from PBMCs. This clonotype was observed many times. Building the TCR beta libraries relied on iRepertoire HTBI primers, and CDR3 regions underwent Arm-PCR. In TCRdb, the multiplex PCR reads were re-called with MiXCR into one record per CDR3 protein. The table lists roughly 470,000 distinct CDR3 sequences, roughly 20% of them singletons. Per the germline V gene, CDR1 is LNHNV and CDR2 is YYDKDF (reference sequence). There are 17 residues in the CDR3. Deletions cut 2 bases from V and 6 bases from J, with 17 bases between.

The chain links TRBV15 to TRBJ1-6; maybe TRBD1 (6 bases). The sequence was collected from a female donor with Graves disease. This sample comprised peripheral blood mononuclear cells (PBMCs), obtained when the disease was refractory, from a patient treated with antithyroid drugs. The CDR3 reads CATSRRGRQERNSPLHF. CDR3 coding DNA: TGTGCCACCAGCAGAAGGGGGAGACAGGAGCGTAATTCACCCCTCCACTTT.